The clone carrying this T cell receptor (beta chain) was observed a few times. Its specificity is not known. Building the TCR beta libraries relied on iRepertoire HTBI primers, and CDR3 regions underwent Arm-PCR. One entry per CDR3 protein, called by TCRdb with MiXCR from the multiplex PCR reads. The data hold around 450,000 distinct CDR3 sequences, with 20% to 25% observed a single time. The source of the sample is a study of regulatory T cells in long-lasting Graves disease. Background on the study: It was over 5 years of antithyroid drugs, with positive TSH receptor antibodies, that meant persistent Graves' disease.

The time point denotes: persistent/refractory GD, antithyroid drugs over 5 years with positive TRAb. PBMC RNA was the source of the TCR library. Study-wide points: Peripheral blood alone, not thyroid tissue, underwent study.

The CDR3 contains 15 residues. CDR1 and CDR2 from the germline V gene are SGDLS and YYNGEE. Trimming left V 0 bases short and J 6 bases short, with 13 bases between. V and J are TRBV9 and TRBJ1-5; D is uncertain. This TCR came from a female donor with Graves disease. The sequencing here drew on peripheral blood mononuclear cells (PBMCs), taken when the disease was refractory, from a patient treated with antithyroid drugs. CDR3 residues: CASSVDGSSAQPQHF. In DNA form, the CDR3 reads TGTGCCAGCAGCGTAGACGGGTCTTCGGCTCAGCCCCAGCATTTT.